This note documents a single T cell receptor (beta chain) sequence. Unique molecular identifiers were incorporated when the TCRbeta library was constructed. TCRdb called the PCR reads again in MiXCR, with one record for every CDR3 protein. This table has almost 600,000 distinct CDR3 sequences, 25% to 30% appearing once. CDR3 length: 19 residues. J lost 2 bases, V lost 4 bases, and 21 bases had no gene match. Germline assignment: CDR1 SGHRS and CDR2 YFSETQ. The data stem from a study of T-cell reconstitution after alpha-beta-depleted transplantation in children. This TCR came from a boy in the first two years of life with Wiskott-Aldrich syndrome, due to receive a stem cell transplant. The sample consisted of PBMCs, taken before TCRalphabeta/CD19-depleted stem cell transplant. The rearrangement joins TRBV5-1 to TRBJ2-7; 7 bases match TRBD2. CDR3 nucleotides: TGCGCCAGCAGCCCGTGGCCCTCTACTGTATCTAGCGGCGCCTACGAGCAGTACTTC. Residues: CASSPWPSTVSSGAYEQYF.